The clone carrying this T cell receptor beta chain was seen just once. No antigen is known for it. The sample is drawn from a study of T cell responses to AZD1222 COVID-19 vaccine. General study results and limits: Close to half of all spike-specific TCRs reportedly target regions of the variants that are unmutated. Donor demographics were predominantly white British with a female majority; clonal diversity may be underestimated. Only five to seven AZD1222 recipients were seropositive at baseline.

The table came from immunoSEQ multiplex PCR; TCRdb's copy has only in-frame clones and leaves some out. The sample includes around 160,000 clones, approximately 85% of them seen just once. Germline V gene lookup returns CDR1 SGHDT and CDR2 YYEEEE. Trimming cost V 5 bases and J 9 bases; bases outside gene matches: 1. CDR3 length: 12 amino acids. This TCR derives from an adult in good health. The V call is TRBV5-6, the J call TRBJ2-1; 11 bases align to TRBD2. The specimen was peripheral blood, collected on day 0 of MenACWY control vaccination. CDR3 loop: CASRLAGGEQFF. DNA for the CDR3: TGTGCCAGCAGGCTAGCGGGGGGTGAGCAGTTCTTC. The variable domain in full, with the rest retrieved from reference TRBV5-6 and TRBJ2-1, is DAGVTQSPTHLIKTRGQQVTLRCSPKSGHDTVSWYQQALGQGPQFIFQYYEEEERQRGNFPDRFSGHQFPNYSSELNVNALLLGDSALYLCASRLAGGEQFFGPGTRLTVL.